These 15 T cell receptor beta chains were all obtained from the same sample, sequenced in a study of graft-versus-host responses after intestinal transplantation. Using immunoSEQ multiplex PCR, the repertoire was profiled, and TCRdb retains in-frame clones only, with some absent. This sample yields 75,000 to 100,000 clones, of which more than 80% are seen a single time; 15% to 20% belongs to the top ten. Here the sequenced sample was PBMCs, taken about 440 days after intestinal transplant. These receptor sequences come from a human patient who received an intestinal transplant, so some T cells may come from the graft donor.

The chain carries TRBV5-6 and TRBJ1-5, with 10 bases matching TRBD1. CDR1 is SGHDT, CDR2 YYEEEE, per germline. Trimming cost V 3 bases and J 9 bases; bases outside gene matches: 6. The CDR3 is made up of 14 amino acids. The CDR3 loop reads CASSWGQGSRPQHF. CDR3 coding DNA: TGTGCCAGCAGCTGGGGACAGGGGTCAAGGCCCCAGCATTTT.

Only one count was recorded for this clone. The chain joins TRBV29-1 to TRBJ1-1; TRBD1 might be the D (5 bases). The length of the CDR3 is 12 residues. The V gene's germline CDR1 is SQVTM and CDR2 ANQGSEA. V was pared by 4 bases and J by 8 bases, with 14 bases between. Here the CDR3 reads CSVVGQGGEAFF. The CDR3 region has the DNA TGCAGCGTTGTAGGGCAGGGTGGGGAAGCTTTCTTT.

Here the CDR3 reads CASRRTSGYQETQYF. DNA of the CDR3: TGTGCCAGCAGACGGACTAGCGGATACCAAGAGACCCAGTACTTC. This chain connects TRBV7-2 to TRBJ2-5; 10 positions match TRBD2. Trimming took 6 bases from V and 0 from J; bases not matched to a gene: 4. CDR3 size: 15 residues. CDR1 is SGHTA, CDR2 FQGNSA, per germline.

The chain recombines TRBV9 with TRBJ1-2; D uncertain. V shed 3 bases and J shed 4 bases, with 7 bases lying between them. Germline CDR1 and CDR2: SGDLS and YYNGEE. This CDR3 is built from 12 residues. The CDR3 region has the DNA TGTGCCAGCAGCGCCGGCCTCTATGGCTACACCTTC. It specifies CASSAGLYGYTF.

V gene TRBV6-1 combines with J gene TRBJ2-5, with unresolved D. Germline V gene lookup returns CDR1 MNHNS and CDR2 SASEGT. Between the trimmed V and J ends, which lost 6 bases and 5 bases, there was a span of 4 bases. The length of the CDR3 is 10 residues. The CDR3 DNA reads TGTGCCAGCAGCTTCGAGACCCAGTACTTC. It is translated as CASSFETQYF.

The chain's CDR3 is CASSLGGPLGLFF. The CDR3 coding sequence is TGTGCCAGCAGCTTAGGGGGCCCCCTTGGGCTGTTTTTT. The chain links TRBV11-1 to TRBJ2-2, with D possibly TRBD1 on 5 matching bases. The CDR3 length is 13 residues. Trimming took 1 base from V and 13 from J, leaving 13 bases between them. The V gene's germline CDR1 is SGHAT and CDR2 FQDESV (reference sequence).

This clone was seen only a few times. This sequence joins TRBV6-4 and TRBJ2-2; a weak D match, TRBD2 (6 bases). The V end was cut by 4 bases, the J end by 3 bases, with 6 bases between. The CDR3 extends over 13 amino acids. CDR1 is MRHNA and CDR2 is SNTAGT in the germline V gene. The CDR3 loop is CASSAGDTGELFF. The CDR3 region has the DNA TGTGCCAGCAGTGCGGGGGACACCGGGGAGCTGTTTTTT.

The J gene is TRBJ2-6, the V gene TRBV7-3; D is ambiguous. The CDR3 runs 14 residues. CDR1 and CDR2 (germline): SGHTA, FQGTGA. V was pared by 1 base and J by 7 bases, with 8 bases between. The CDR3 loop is CASSLKGGANVLTF. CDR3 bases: TGTGCCAGCAGCTTAAAAGGTGGTGCCAACGTCCTGACTTTC.

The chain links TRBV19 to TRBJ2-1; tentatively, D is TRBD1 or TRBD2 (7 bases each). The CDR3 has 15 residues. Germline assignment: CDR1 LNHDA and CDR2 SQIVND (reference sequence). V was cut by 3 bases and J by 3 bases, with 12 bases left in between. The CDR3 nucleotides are TGTGCCAGTAGTATGGGAGGGGGCTACTACAATGAGCAGTTCTTC. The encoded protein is CASSMGGGYYNEQFF.

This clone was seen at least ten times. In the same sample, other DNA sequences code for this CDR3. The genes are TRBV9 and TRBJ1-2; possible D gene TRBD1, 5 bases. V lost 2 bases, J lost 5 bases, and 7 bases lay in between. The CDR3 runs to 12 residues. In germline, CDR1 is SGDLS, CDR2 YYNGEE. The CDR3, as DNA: TGTGCCAGCAGCGTGGGGGGGTATGGCTACACCTTC. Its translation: CASSVGGYGYTF.

The DNA of the CDR3 is TGTGCCAGGCAGGGGTTGGGGACTGAAGCTTTCTTT. Translating gives CARQGLGTEAFF. The genes are TRBV2 and TRBJ1-1, with a weak D call TRBD1 (6 bases). The V and J ends lost 9 bases and 5 bases respectively, with 13 bases between them. Germline CDR1 and CDR2: SNHLY and FYNNEI. The CDR3 has 12 amino acids. The variable domain in full, with the rest retrieved from reference TRBV2 and TRBJ1-1, is EPEVTQTPSHQVTQMGQEVILRCVPISNHLYFYWYRQILGQKVEFLVSFYNNEISEKSEIFDDQFSVERPDGSNFTLKIRSTKLEDSAMYFCARQGLGTEAFFGQGTRLTVV.

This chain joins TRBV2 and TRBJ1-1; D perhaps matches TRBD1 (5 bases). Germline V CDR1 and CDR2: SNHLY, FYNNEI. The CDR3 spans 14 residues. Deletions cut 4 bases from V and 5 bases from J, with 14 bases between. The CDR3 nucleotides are TGTGCCAGCAGTGGTACTGGGGCGCGGACTGAAGCTTTCTTT. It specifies CASSGTGARTEAFF.

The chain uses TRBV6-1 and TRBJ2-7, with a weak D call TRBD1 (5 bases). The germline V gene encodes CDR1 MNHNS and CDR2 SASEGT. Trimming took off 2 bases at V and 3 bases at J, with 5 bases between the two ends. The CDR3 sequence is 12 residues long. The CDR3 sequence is CASSEQGYEQYF. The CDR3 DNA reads TGTGCCAGCAGTGAACAGGGCTACGAGCAGTACTTC.

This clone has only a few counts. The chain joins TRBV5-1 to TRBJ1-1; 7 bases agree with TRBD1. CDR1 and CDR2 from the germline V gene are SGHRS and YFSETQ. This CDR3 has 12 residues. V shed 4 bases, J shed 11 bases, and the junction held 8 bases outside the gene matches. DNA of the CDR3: TGCGCCAGCAGCGGCACAGGGGCTCGGGCTTTCTTT. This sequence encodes CASSGTGARAFF.

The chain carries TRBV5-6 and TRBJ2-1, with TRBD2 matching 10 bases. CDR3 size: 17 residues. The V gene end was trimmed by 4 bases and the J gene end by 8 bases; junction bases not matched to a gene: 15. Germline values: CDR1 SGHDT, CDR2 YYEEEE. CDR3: CASSHASGLAGEDEQFF. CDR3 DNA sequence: TGTGCCAGCAGCCACGCTTCGGGTCTAGCGGGGGAGGATGAGCAGTTCTTC.